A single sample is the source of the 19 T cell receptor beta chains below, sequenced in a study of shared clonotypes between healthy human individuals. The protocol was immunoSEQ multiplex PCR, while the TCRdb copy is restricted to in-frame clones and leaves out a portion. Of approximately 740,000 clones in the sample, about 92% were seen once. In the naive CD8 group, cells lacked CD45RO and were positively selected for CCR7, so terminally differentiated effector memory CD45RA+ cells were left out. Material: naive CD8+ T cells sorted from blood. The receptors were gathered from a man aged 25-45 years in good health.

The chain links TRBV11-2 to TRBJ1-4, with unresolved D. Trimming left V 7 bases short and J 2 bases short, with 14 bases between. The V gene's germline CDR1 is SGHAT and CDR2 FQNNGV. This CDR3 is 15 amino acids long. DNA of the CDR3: TGTGCCAGCACCCGACCCGAGGATACTAATGAAAAACTGTTTTTT. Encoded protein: CASTRPEDTNEKLFF.

The CDR3 region is CASSPGPGTDTQYF. The DNA of the CDR3 is TGTGCCAGCAGCCCGGGGCCAGGGACAGATACGCAGTATTTT. This chain joins TRBV7-6 and TRBJ2-3; either TRBD1 or TRBD2 may fit D (5 bases each). CDR1 and CDR2 (germline): SGHVS, FNYEAQ. CDR3 length: 14 amino acids. V lost 5 bases and J 3 bases, leaving 12 bases between the germline ends.

CDR3 protein: CASTLGASGNEQFF. The CDR3 DNA reads as TGTGCCAGCACTCTAGGGGCTAGCGGGAATGAGCAGTTCTTC. The chain combines TRBV9 with TRBJ2-1, with 8 bases identical to TRBD2. Trimming cost V 6 bases and J 7 bases; bases outside gene matches: 9. Germline assignment: CDR1 SGDLS and CDR2 YYNGEE. The CDR3 has 14 amino acids.

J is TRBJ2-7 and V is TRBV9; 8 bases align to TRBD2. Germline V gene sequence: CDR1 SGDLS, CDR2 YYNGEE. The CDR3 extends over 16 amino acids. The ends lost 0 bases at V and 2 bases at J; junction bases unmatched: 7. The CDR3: CASSVVPSGPPYEQYF. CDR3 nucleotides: TGTGCCAGCAGCGTAGTTCCTAGCGGGCCACCCTACGAGCAGTACTTC.

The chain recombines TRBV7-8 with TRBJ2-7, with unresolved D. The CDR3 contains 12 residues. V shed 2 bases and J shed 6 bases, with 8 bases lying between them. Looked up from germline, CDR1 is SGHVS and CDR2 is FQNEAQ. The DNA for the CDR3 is TGTGCCAGCAGCTTATATAGTCCCGAGCAGTACTTC. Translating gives CASSLYSPEQYF.

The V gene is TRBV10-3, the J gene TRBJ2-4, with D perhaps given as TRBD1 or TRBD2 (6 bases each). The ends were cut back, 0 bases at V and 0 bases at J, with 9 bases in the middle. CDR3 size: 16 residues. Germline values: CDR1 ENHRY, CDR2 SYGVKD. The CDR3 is CAISESRGLAKNIQYF. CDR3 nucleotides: TGTGCCATCAGTGAGTCTCGGGGGCTAGCCAAAAACATTCAGTACTTC.

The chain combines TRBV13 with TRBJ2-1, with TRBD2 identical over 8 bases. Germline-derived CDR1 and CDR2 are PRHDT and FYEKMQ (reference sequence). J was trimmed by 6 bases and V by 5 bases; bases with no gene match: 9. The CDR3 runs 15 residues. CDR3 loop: CASSGPGLGFNEQFF. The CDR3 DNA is TGTGCCAGCAGCGGACCGGGACTAGGGTTCAATGAGCAGTTCTTC.

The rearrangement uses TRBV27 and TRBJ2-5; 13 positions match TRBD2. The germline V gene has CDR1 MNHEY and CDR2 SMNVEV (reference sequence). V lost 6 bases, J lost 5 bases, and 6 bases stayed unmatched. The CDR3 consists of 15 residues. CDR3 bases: TGTGCCAGCAGACTAGCGGGAGGGTTTTTGGAGACCCAGTACTTC. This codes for CASRLAGGFLETQYF.

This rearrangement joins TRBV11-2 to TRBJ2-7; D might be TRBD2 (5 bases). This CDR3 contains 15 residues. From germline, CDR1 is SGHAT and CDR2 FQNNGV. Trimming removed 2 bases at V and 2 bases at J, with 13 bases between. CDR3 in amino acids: CASSLLGGRPYEQYF. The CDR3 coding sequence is TGTGCCAGCAGCTTACTCGGCGGGCGGCCCTACGAGCAGTACTTC.

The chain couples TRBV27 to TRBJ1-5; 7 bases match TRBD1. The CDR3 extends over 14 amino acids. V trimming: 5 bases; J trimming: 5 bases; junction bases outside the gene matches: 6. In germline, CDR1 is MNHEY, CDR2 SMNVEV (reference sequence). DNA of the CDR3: TGTGCCAGCAGTCTCGGGACAGCTGATCAGCCCCAGCATTTT. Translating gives CASSLGTADQPQHF.

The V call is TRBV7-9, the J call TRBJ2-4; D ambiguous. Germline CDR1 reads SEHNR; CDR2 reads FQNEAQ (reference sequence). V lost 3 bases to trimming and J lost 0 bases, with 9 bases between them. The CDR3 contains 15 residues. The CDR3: CASSFGSGAKNIQYF. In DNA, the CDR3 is TGTGCCAGCAGCTTTGGCTCGGGAGCCAAAAACATTCAGTACTTC.

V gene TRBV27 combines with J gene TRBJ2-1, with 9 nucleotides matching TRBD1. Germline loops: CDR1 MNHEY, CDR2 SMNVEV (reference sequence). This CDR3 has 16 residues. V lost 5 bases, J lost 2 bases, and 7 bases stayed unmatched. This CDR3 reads CASSETGGFTYNEQFF. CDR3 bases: TGTGCCAGCAGTGAAACAGGGGGCTTCACCTACAATGAGCAGTTCTTC.

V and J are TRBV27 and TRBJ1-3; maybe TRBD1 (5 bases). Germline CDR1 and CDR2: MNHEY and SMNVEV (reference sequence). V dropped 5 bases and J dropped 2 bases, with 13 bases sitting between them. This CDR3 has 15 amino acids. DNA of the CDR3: TGTGCCAGCAGTCCCGCGCGGGGGGCTGGAAACACCATATATTTT. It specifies CASSPARGAGNTIYF.

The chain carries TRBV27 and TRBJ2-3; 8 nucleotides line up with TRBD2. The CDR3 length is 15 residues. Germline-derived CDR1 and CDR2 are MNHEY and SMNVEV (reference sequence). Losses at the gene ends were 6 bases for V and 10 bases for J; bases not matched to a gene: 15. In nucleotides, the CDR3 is TGTGCCAGCAGATATAGGGCGGGAGGAACTTCGCCGCAGTATTTT. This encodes CASRYRAGGTSPQYF.

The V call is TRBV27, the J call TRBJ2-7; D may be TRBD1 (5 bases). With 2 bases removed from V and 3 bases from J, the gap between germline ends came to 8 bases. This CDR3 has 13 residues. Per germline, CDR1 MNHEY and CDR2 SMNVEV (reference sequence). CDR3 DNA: TGTGCCAGCAGTTTAAGACAGCACTACGAGCAGTACTTC. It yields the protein CASSLRQHYEQYF.

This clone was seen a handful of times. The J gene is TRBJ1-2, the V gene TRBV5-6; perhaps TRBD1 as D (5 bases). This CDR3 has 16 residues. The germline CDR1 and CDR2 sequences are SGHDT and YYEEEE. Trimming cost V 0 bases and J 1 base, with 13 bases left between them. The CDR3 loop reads CASSLAAQGSNYGYTF. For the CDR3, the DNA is TGTGCCAGCAGCTTGGCCGCTCAGGGTAGTAACTATGGCTACACCTTC.

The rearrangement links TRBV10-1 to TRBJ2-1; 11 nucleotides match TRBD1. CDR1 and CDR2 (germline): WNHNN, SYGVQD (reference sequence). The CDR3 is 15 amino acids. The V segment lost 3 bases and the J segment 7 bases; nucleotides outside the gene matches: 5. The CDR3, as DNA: TGCGCCAGCAGTGAAGGGGGACAGGGGGTTAATGAGCAGTTCTTC. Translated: CASSEGGQGVNEQFF.

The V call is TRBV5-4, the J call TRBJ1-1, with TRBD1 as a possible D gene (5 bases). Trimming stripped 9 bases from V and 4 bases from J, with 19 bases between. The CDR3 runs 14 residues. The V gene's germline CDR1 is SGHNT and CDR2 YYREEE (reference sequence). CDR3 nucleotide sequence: TGTGCCACCAACGGGGGGGGAGCCGGCACTGAAGCTTTCTTT. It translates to CATNGGGAGTEAFF.

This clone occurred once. CDR3 sequence (DNA): TGCGCCAGCAGCCAAGACAGGGTCTCGTACGAGCAGTACTTC. Protein: CASSQDRVSYEQYF. The chain uses TRBV4-3 and TRBJ2-5, with a tentative D call TRBD1 (5 bases). The better agreement between TRBJ2-7 and the DNA end casts doubt on the J call. Germline CDR1 reads LGHNA; CDR2 reads YSLEER. The CDR3 extends over 14 amino acids.